This T cell receptor beta chain was captured by sequencing in a study of cytomegalovirus exposure and HLA in healthy donors. Study observations and caveats: Specificity of a few CMV-associated chains for CMV antigens was verified in vitro. Based on reports, TCR beta sequences accurately predicted HLA-A and HLA-B alleles for most subjects. Most of the TCR beta V segments (in an earlier analysis) were productive either about 87% or about 30% of the time.

Remarks on this clone: Its antigen is unknown.

V lost 6 bases, J lost 7 bases, and 19 bases lay in between. The CDR3 is 14 residues long. Per germline, CDR1 MNHEY and CDR2 SVGAGI. The PCR ran on 60 Vbeta and 13 Jbeta primers. Sequencing was performed with immunoSEQ multiplex PCR; in TCRdb, only in-frame clones are kept and a portion is missing. Of fewer than 150,000 clones listed, about four fifths are singletons. The sequence was collected from a man aged 35 to 55 in good health and CMV-seropositive. The specimen sequenced was PBMCs. The chain is built from TRBV6-5 and TRBJ2-7; D not certain. The CDR3, as DNA: TGTGCCAGCAGCCTCGTCCCCAGTCCCAAAGAGCAGTACTTC. Translated, it gives CASSLVPSPKEQYF.